This entry lists 5 T cell receptor beta chains sequenced from one sample in a study of T cells after yellow fever vaccination. Via MiXCR, TCRdb re-called the 5' RACE reads, giving one row per CDR3 protein. There are some 240,000 distinct CDR3 sequences in the sample; roughly 3% occur only once, and about 3% lies in the top ten. The sequences come from CD4+ T cells sorted from PBMCs, collected 10 days after the yellow fever booster vaccination. Receptors originate from a man aged 18-30 years who received the YFV17D yellow fever vaccine.

This clonotype was seen ten or more times. This chain joins TRBV6-5 and TRBJ2-7, with 9 nucleotides matching TRBD1. With 4 bases clipped from V and 7 bases from J, the junction kept 11 bases outside the gene matches. Germline-derived CDR1 and CDR2 are MNHEY and SVGAGI. This CDR3 is 15 amino acids long. The CDR3 DNA reads as TGTGCCAGCAGTTGGTCCTTAGGACAGGGGAAAGAGCAGTACTTC. Translating it yields CASSWSLGQGKEQYF.

This clonotype was counted only a few times. The rearrangement links TRBV10-3 to TRBJ1-2, with 9 bases identical to TRBD1. Germline V gene lookup returns CDR1 ENHRY and CDR2 SYGVKD. The CDR3 is 15 amino acids. After removal of 3 bases from V and 4 bases from J, the junction contained 6 bases not matched to a gene. CDR3 DNA sequence: TGTGCCATCAGTGAAGGACAGGGGTCGGGCTATGGCTACACCTTC. This sequence encodes CAISEGQGSGYGYTF.

This clonotype was detected ten times or more. The chain recombines TRBV6-6 with TRBJ2-3; D gene ambiguous. The V gene lost 8 bases and the J gene lost 4 bases, with 10 bases spanning the gap. This CDR3 spans 12 amino acids. Germline CDR1 is MNHNY and CDR2 is SVGAGI (reference sequence). Here the CDR3 reads CASLTAADTQYF. In DNA, the CDR3 is TGTGCCAGCCTGACGGCCGCAGATACGCAGTATTTT.

For this clonotype: This sequence may be a read error, since a much larger clone differs from it by one base. The V gene is TRBV12-3 or TRBV12-4, the J gene TRBJ2-1; no definite D call. Trimming took 3 bases from V and 1 from J, leaving 7 bases between them. This CDR3 spans 14 amino acids. In DNA form, the CDR3 reads TGTGCCAGCAGTTTTTGGGCTTCCTACAATGAGCAGTTCTTC. Its translation: CASSFWASYNEQFF.

In this sample, this clonotype turned up many times. The chain is built from TRBV2 and TRBJ2-1, with 10 nucleotides matching TRBD2. The CDR3 consists of 15 residues. The V segment lost 7 bases and the J segment 3 bases; nucleotides outside the gene matches: 6. Per germline, CDR1 SNHLY and CDR2 FYNNEI. The DNA for the CDR3 is TGTGCCAGCACCCTTAGCGGGGGGAGCTACAATGAGCAGTTCTTC. Translated, it gives CASTLSGGSYNEQFF.